The next 12 T cell receptor beta chains were all read from a single sample in a study of blood T cell repertoires in COVID-19. Libraries were prepared by immunoSEQ multiplex PCR; TCRdb keeps only in-frame clonotypes and omits some of them. The sample lists around 42,000 clones, almost 90% occurring once. The sample comprised peripheral blood. The source is a man in his fifties or sixties with active COVID-19.

This chain uses TRBV6-5 with TRBJ1-1; D is unclear. V was cut by 8 bases and J by 1 base, with 5 bases left in between. Germline V gene lookup returns CDR1 MNHEY and CDR2 SVGAGI. The CDR3 runs to 11 residues. CDR3 protein: CASPGNTEAFF. In DNA, the CDR3 is TGTGCCAGCCCGGGGAACACTGAAGCTTTCTTT.

The chain links TRBV5-1 to TRBJ2-5, with TRBD2 matching 14 bases. CDR3 size: 15 residues. The V gene's germline CDR1 is SGHRS and CDR2 YFSETQ. V shed 4 bases, J shed 4 bases, and the junction held 3 bases outside the gene matches. Here the CDR3 DNA reads TGCGCCAGCAGCCCCGGACTAGCGGGGGGAGAGACCCAGTACTTC. The encoded protein is CASSPGLAGGETQYF.

This clone was recorded only once. The rearrangement uses TRBV2 and TRBJ2-1; perhaps TRBD2 as D (5 bases). This CDR3 has 16 amino acids. V lost 3 bases and J lost 1, with 13 bases in between. Germline loops: CDR1 SNHLY, CDR2 FYNNEI. Here the CDR3 DNA reads TGTGCCAGCAGTGACCCAGCAGAGGGATCCTACAATGAGCAGTTCTTC. Translating gives CASSDPAEGSYNEQFF. The variable domain in full, completed from reference TRBV2 and TRBJ2-1, reads EPEVTQTPSHQVTQMGQEVILRCVPISNHLYFYWYRQILGQKVEFLVSFYNNEISEKSEIFDDQFSVERPDGSNFTLKIRSTKLEDSAMYFCASSDPAEGSYNEQFFGPGTRLTVL.

The genes are TRBV6-5 and TRBJ2-5, with D perhaps matching TRBD2 (7 bases). This CDR3 comprises 15 residues. Trimming cost V 5 bases and J 4 bases, with 17 bases left between them. Germline V gene data show CDR1 as MNHEY and CDR2 as SVGAGI. The CDR3 bases are TGTGCCAGCAGTACCGGTGGGGGGGGCGGAGAGACCCAGTACTTC. Residues: CASSTGGGGGETQYF.

This chain links TRBV6-4 with TRBJ2-3; D possibly corresponds to TRBD2 (6 bases). The germline V and J ends were trimmed by 4 bases and 0 bases, with 11 bases remaining between them. Germline lookup yields CDR1 MRHNA and CDR2 SNTAGT. There are 15 residues in the CDR3. CDR3 coding DNA: TGTGCCAGCAGTGGTGGTAGCGGAAGCACAGATACGCAGTATTTT. Translated: CASSGGSGSTDTQYF.

For the CDR3, the DNA is TGTGCCAGCAGCTACTTAGCGGGGGGGCGAAAGAATGAGCAGTTCTTC. Its translation is CASSYLAGGRKNEQFF. V is TRBV5-6 and J is TRBJ2-1, with TRBD2 matching 11 bases. V lost 3 bases and J lost 7; bases outside the gene matches: 9. Germline V lookup: CDR1 SGHDT, CDR2 YYEEEE. The CDR3 loop spans 16 amino acids.

The V and J genes are TRBV5-1 and TRBJ2-7; 8 nucleotides line up with TRBD1. Germline CDR1 reads SGHRS; CDR2 reads YFSETQ. The V gene end was trimmed by 4 bases and the J gene end by 4 bases; junction bases not matched to a gene: 7. This CDR3 has 14 amino acids. The CDR3 protein is CASSRGQGKYEQYF. CDR3 DNA sequence: TGCGCCAGCAGCCGCGGACAGGGAAAATACGAGCAGTACTTC. Based on the CDR3 plus reference TRBV5-1 and TRBJ2-7, the full variable domain is KAGVTQTPRYLIKTRGQQVTLSCSPISGHRSVSWYQQTPGQGLQFLFEYFSETQRNKGNFPGRFSGRQFSNSRSEMNVSTLELGDSALYLCASSRGQGKYEQYFGPGTRLTVT.

The V call is TRBV24-1, the J call TRBJ2-5, with TRBD2 matching 7 bases. After removal of 4 bases from V and 1 base from J, the junction contained 5 bases not matched to a gene. From germline, CDR1 is KGHDR and CDR2 SFDVKD. CDR3 size: 15 residues. The CDR3 coding sequence is TGTGCCACCAGTGAGACGGGGGGAAGCCAAGAGACCCAGTACTTC. It yields the protein CATSETGGSQETQYF.

DNA of the CDR3: TGTGCCAGCAGCCCAAGGGGGGGCGTCTTTGGGTCTGGGGCCAACGTCCTGACTTTC. Translation: CASSPRGGVFGSGANVLTF. V is TRBV7-3 and J is TRBJ2-6, with D possibly TRBD2 on 7 matching bases. The V end was cut by 5 bases, the J end by 1 base, with 21 bases between. The CDR3 extends over 19 amino acids. Germline V lookup: CDR1 SGHTA, CDR2 FQGTGA.

The chain combines TRBV19 with TRBJ1-1; perhaps TRBD1 as D (5 bases). The V gene lost 4 bases and the J gene lost 3 bases, with 12 bases spanning the gap. Germline lookup yields CDR1 LNHDA and CDR2 SQIVND (reference sequence). This CDR3 has 14 residues. The CDR3 DNA follows: TGTGCCAGTAGTACGGGGGACGGCTACACTGAAGCTTTCTTT. Protein product: CASSTGDGYTEAFF.

The chain joins TRBV5-1 to TRBJ1-6, with no clear D. The CDR3 contains 17 residues. Germline V lookup: CDR1 SGHRS, CDR2 YFSETQ. V was clipped by 4 bases and J by 6 bases, with 20 bases between them. DNA of the CDR3: TGCGCCAGCAGCGCTAGAGGACGGACTACTAGTAATTCACCCCTCCACTTT. Protein: CASSARGRTTSNSPLHF.

This clone was recorded once. The gene calls are TRBV4-3 and TRBJ1-3; 7 bases agree with TRBD1. V lost 4 bases and J lost 6; bases outside the gene matches: 12. The germline gives CDR1 LGHNA, CDR2 YSLEER. The CDR3 extends over 16 amino acids. CDR3 bases: TGCGCCAGCAGCCGCGACTTAGGGACAGACGTAAACACCATATATTTT. Protein sequence: CASSRDLGTDVNTIYF.